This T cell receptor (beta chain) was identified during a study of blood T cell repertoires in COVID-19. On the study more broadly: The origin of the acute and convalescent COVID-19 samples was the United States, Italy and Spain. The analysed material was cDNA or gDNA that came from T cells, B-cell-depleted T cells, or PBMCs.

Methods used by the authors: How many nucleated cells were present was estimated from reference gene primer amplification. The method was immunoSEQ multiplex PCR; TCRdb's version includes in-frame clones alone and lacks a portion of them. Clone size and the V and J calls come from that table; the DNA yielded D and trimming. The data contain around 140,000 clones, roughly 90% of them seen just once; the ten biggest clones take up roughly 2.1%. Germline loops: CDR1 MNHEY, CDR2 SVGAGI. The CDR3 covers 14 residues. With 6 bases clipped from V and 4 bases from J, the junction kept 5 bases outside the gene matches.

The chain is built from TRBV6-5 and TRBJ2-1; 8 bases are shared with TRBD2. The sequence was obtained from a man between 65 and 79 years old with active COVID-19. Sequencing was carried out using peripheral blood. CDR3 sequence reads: CASRPGLVYNEQFF. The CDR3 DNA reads TGTGCCAGCAGACCGGGACTAGTTTACAATGAGCAGTTCTTC.